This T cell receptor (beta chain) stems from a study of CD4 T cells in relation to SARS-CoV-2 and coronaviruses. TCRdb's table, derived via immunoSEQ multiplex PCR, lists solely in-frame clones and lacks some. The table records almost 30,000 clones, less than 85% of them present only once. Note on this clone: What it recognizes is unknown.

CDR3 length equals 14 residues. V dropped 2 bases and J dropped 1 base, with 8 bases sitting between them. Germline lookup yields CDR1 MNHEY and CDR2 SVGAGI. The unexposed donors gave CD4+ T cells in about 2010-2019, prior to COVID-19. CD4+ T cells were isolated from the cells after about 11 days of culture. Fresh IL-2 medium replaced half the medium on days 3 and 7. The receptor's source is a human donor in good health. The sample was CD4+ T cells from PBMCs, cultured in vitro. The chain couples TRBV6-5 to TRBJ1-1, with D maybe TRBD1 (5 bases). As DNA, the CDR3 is TGTGCCAGCAGTTACGTTAGGGGGAACACTGAAGCTTTCTTT. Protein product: CASSYVRGNTEAFF.